One T cell receptor (beta chain) is described in this entry. Its antigen is currently unknown. The sample belongs to a study of cytomegalovirus exposure and HLA in healthy donors. Germline values: CDR1 KGHSH, CDR2 LQKENI. Germline trimming cut 3 bases from V and 7 bases from J; bases unmatched to any gene: 8. This CDR3 is built from 15 residues. Overall study findings and caveats: After further analysis at a later stage, 16,951 TCR beta sequences were associated with HLA alleles at 0.05 false discovery rate. For cytomegalovirus status, the classifier reportedly gave diagnoses with high specificity and sensitivity. The authors enumerated 150 to 200 TCR beta chains as linked to cytomegalovirus.

60 Vbeta and 13 Jbeta primers were used in PCR. Using immunoSEQ multiplex PCR, the repertoire was profiled, and TCRdb retains in-frame clones only, with some absent. The sample comprises over 100,000 clones, more than 8% of which are singletons, and 5% to 7% rests with the top ten. This chain joins TRBV18 and TRBJ1-2; 10 bases are a match to TRBD1. This sequence was found in a man between 40 and 49 years old in good health and CMV-seronegative. The material sequenced was PBMCs. CDR3: CASSPNRDRGLGYTF. In DNA, the CDR3 is TGTGCCAGCTCACCCAACCGGGACAGGGGACTTGGCTACACCTTC.